Listed here is a single T cell receptor (beta chain). CDR1 is SGHRS and CDR2 is YFSETQ in the germline V gene. Trimming removed 0 bases from V and 5 bases from J, with 11 bases in between. The length of the CDR3 is 14 residues. It was during active infection that Seattle patients were enrolled and then longitudinally followed. These data are taken from a study of blood T cell repertoires in COVID-19. On the study more broadly: Both acute and convalescent COVID-19 samples were obtained from the United States, Italy and Spain.

The assay was immunoSEQ multiplex PCR, and TCRdb's table has in-frame clones only and misses some. The table lists almost 250,000 clones, 86% of them singletons. This sequence was found in a woman older than 75 with COVID-19, enrolled during active disease. Sequencing used peripheral blood. This sequence joins TRBV5-1 and TRBJ1-1; D remains ambiguous. CDR3 amino acids: CASSLGRERTEAFF. DNA of the CDR3: TGCGCCAGCAGCTTGGGGCGGGAGAGAACTGAAGCTTTCTTT. Filled out from reference TRBV5-1 and TRBJ1-1, the complete variable domain reads KAGVTQTPRYLIKTRGQQVTLSCSPISGHRSVSWYQQTPGQGLQFLFEYFSETQRNKGNFPGRFSGRQFSNSRSEMNVSTLELGDSALYLCASSLGRERTEAFFGQGTRLTVV.